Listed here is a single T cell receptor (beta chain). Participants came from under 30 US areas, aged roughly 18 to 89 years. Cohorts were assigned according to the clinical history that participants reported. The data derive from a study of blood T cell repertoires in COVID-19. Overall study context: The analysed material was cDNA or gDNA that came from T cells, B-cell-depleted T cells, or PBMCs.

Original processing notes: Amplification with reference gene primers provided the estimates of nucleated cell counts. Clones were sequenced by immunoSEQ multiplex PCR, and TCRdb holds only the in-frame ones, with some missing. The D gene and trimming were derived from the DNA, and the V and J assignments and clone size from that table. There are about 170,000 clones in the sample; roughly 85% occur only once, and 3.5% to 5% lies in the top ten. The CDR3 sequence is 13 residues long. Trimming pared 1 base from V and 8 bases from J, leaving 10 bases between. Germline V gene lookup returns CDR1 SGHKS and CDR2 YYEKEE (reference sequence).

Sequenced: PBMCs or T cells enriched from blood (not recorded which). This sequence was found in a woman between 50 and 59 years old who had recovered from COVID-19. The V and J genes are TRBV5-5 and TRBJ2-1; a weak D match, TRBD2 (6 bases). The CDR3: CASSLRWGDEQFF. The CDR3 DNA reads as TGTGCCAGCAGCTTGCGTTGGGGGGATGAGCAGTTCTTC.